The subject of this entry is one T cell receptor beta chain. Antigen specificity is unknown. V was shortened by 1 base and J by 5 bases, with 5 bases between the two germline ends. Germline-derived CDR1 and CDR2 are LNHNV and YYDKDF (reference sequence). This CDR3 is 12 amino acids long. The data originate from a study of T-cell memory formation after mild COVID-19. Researchers used 5'RACE with constant-segment primers to make TCR alpha and TCR beta cDNA libraries that carry sample barcodes and UMIs. TCRdb passed the 5' RACE reads through MiXCR, listing each CDR3 protein once. The data hold about 270,000 distinct CDR3 sequences, with approximately 15% observed a single time. Study-level results: A balance of CD4 and CD8 characterized clones contracting day 15 to 85, whereas later expanders leaned CD4+. CD4+ clones that contracted lay mainly in CM and EM; CD8+ ones lay in EMRA.

The TCR comes from a man between 18 and 35 years old who had mild COVID-19 (a few samples of this study predate the infection). Cell type and time point are not known. The V and J genes are TRBV15 and TRBJ2-5; D unclear. Sequences were obtained from PBMCs or a T cell subset sorted from them (not recorded which). The CDR3 sequence: CATSRAKETQYF. CDR3 coding DNA: TGTGCCACCAGCAGAGCGAAGGAGACCCAGTACTTC.